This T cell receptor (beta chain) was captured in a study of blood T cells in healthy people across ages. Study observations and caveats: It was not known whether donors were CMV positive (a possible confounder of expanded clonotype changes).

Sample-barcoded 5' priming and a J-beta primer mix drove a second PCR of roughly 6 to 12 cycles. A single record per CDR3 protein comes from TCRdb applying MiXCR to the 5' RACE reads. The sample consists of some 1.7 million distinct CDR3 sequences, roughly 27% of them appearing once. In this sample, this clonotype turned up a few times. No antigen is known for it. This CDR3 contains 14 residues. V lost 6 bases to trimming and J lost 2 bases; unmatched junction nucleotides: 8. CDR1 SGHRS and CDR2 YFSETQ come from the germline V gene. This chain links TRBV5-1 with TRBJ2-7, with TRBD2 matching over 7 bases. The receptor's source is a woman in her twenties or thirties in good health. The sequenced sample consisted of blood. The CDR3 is CASTPGGRPYEQYF. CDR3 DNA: TGCGCCAGCACTCCCGGGGGGAGGCCCTACGAGCAGTACTTC.